This T cell receptor beta chain was recorded in a study of response to subunit inactivated influenza vaccine (dated by TCRdb to between 2018 and 2020). Some background on the complete study: To follow how T cells responded to a trivalent subunit inactivated influenza vaccine, the researchers relied on deep quantitative profiling of the T cell receptor repertoire. General findings and caveats noted by the study authors: It was suggested by the authors that each seasonal influenza vaccination may recruit only a limited number of new T cells.

This clonotype was observed at least ten times. Its target antigen remains unknown. Per-nucleotide qualities are absent, and no much larger clonotype sits a single base away. From V the trimming removes 6 bases and from J it removes 7 bases, while the gene matches leave 7 bases of the junction unaccounted for. CDR1 and CDR2 were assigned from the germline V gene as SNHLY and FYNNEI. The CDR3 covers 15 residues, taking in both the cysteine and the phenylalanine. Just the 45-base CDR3 DNA is kept, in frame starting at base 1. The library was prepared using RT-PCR. The instrument was an Illumina HiSeq 2500. The public reads were reanalyzed by TCRdb: fastp trimming at Q25, MiXCR alignment, in-frame beta chains only. Rows merge per CDR3 protein into single entries with the most common DNA and genes. The sample has 150,000 to 200,000 distinct CDR3 sequences on record, approximately 12% of them singletons. The top ten hold approximately 30% of the sample.

The same data also went into a second study, on T cells expressing NK-cell markers. Taken from the second paper: 5'RACE template switching, by which a universal primer site and unique molecular identifiers were added, was used to make TCR beta cDNA libraries. In sorted CD3+CD56+NKG2C+, CD3+CD56+NKG2C- and CD3+CD56-NKG2C+ T-cell subsets from several donors, TCR beta-chain repertoires were profiled. Of the eight sequenced donors, seven were found to be HCMV-seropositive and one was found to be HCMV-seronegative. To restrict sorting to alphabetaTCR-expressing T cells, an anti-gammadeltaTCR antibody was added in several experiments. In roughly six donors, the dominant CD3+CD56+NKG2C+ clonotypes ranked among the top 10 CD8+ clonotypes, making up about 1.0-7.5% of CD8+ T cells. Those dominant clonotypes were again the most abundant among CD3+CD56-NKG2C+ cells in a few donors, at about 28.3-60.1%. It remained unclear whether the expanded NKG2C-expressing T cell clones were specific for HCMV antigens. All eight donors whose samples were sequenced were randomly selected healthy volunteers, three of them men and five women. HCMV serostatus was determined by detecting HCMV-specific IgG in serum with a commercial ELISA kit. Peripheral blood mononuclear cells were isolated from blood by Ficoll density gradient centrifugation. Magnetic immunoseparation with Miltenyi isolation kits was used to isolate CD4+ and CD8+ T cells from PBMC. Synthesis of cDNA was primed from the TCR beta constant segment and was followed by two consecutive PCR amplification steps. Sequencing of the libraries produced 2 x 150 bp reads on Illumina HiSeq 2000/2500, MiSeq or NextSeq. Reads were demultiplexed and grouped by UMI with MIGEC, and clonotypes were assembled and quantified with MiTCR. To exclude erroneous sequences, only TCR cDNA sequences supported by at least two reads were retained. Downstream repertoire analysis used the tcR package, and clonotypes were matched across fractions by CDR3 nucleotide sequence plus V segment. VDJmatch was used to annotate antigen specificity against VDJdb, with one amino acid substitution allowed in CDR3.

The starting material was CD8+ T cells sorted from PBMCs, obtained 11 to 12 days after vaccination. The clonotype was recovered from a man between 45 and 60 years old who received an inactivated influenza vaccine. Donor details come from another sample of the same person, matched by shared clones. The rearranged segments are TRBV2 and TRBJ2-1; 12 bases in the junction line up with TRBD1. The DNA is as follows: TGTGCCAGCAGGAAGGGACAGGGGGCTCAAAATGAGCAGTTCTTC. It specifies CASRKGQGAQNEQFF.